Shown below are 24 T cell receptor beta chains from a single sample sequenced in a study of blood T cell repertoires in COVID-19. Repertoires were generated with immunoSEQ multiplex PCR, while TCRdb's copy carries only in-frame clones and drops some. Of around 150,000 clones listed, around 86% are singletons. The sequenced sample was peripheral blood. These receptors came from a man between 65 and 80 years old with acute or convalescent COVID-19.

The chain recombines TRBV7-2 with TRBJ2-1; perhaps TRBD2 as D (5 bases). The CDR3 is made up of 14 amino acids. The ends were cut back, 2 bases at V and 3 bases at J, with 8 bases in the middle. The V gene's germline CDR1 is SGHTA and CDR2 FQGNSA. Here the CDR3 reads CASSLTRGYNEQFF. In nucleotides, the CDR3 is TGTGCCAGCAGCTTAACTCGGGGCTACAATGAGCAGTTCTTC.

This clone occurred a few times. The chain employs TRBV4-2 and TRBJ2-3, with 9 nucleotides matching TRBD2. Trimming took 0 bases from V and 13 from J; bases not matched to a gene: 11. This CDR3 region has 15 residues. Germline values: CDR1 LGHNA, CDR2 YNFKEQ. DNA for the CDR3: TGTGCCAGCAGCCAAGATTTGGCGGGAGGGAGGGGGAAGTATTTT. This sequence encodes CASSQDLAGGRGKYF.

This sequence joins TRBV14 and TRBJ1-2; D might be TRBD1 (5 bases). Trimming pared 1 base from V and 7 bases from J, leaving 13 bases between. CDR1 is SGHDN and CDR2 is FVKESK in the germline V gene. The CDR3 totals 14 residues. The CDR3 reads CASSQVRDGSGYTF. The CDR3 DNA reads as TGTGCCAGCAGCCAAGTCAGGGATGGATCTGGCTACACCTTC.

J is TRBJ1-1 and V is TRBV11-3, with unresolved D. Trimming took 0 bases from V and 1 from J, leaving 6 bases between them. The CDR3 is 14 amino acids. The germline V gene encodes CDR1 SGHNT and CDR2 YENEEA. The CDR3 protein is CASSLDGENTEAFF. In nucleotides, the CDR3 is TGTGCCAGCAGCTTAGACGGGGAGAACACTGAAGCTTTCTTT.

In DNA form, the CDR3 reads TGCAGCGTTGACTTATCGGGAGGAAAAGGTGAGCAGTTCTTC. It codes for CSVDLSGGKGEQFF. The chain links TRBV29-1 to TRBJ2-1, with 7 bases aligning to TRBD2. Germline trimming cut 3 bases from V and 9 bases from J; bases unmatched to any gene: 11. This CDR3 has 14 residues. The germline V gene has CDR1 SQVTM and CDR2 ANQGSEA.

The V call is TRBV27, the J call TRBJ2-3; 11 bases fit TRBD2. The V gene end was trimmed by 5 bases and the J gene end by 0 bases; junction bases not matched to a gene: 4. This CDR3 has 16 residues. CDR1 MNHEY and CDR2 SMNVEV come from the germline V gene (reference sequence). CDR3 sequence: CASSMLAGGSTDTQYF. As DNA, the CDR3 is TGTGCCAGCAGTATGCTAGCGGGAGGTAGCACAGATACGCAGTATTTT.

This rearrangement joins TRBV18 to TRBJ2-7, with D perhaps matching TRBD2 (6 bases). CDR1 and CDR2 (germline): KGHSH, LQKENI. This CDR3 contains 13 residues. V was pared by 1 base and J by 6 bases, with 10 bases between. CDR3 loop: CASSPHYGSEQYF. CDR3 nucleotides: TGTGCCAGCTCACCACATTACGGGAGCGAGCAGTACTTC.

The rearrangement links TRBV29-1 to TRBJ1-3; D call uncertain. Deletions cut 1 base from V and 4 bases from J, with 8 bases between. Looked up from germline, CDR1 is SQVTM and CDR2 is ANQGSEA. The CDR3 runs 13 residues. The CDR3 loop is CSVEGALGNTIYF. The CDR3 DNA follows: TGCAGCGTTGAAGGGGCGCTAGGAAACACCATATATTTT.

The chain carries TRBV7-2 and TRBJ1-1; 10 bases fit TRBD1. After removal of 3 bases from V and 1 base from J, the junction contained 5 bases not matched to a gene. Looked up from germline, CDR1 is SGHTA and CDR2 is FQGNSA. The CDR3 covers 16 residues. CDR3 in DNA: TGTGCCAGCAGCTTGGGACAGGGGCCTTGGAACACTGAAGCTTTCTTT. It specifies CASSLGQGPWNTEAFF.

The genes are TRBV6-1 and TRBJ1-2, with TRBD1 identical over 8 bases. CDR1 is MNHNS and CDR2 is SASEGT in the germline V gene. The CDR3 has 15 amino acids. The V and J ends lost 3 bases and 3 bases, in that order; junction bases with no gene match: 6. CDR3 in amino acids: CASSDGRGLDYGYTF. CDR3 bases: TGTGCCAGCAGTGATGGCAGGGGGCTAGACTATGGCTACACCTTC.

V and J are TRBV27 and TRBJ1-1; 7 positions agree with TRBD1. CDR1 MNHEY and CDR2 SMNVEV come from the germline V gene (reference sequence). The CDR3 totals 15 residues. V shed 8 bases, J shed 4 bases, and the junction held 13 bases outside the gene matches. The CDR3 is CASGTVGRGATEAFF. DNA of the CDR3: TGTGCCAGCGGAACTGTGGGCAGGGGGGCCACTGAAGCTTTCTTT.

CDR3 nucleotides: TGTGCCAGTACCCGGACAGGGGCGGCCCGGAGCAATCAGCCCCAGCATTTT. Translation: CASTRTGAARSNQPQHF. The V call is TRBV19, the J call TRBJ1-5; the match to TRBD1 covers 9 bases. CDR3 length: 17 residues. Germline V gene data show CDR1 as LNHDA and CDR2 as SQIVND (reference sequence). The V gene end was trimmed by 7 bases and the J gene end by 1 base; junction bases not matched to a gene: 11.

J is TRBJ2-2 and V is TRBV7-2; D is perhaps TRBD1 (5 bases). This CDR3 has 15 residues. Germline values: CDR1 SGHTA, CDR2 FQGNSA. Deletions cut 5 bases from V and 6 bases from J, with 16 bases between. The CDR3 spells CASSRAQGVAGELFF. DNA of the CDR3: TGTGCCAGCAGCCGCGCTCAGGGTGTTGCCGGGGAGCTGTTTTTT.

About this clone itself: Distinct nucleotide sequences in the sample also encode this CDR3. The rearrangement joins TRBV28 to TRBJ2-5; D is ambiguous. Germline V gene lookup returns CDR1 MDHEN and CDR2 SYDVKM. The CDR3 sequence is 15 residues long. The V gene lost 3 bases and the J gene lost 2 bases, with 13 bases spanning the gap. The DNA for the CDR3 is TGTGCCAGCAGTTTCGGCGGTGGTGATCAAGAGACCCAGTACTTC. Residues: CASSFGGGDQETQYF.

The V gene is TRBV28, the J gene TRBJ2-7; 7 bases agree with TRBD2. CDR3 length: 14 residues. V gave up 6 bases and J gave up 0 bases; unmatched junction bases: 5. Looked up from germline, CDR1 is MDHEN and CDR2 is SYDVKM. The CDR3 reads CASRTSVSSYEQYF. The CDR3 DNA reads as TGTGCCAGCAGAACTAGCGTCAGCTCCTACGAGCAGTACTTC. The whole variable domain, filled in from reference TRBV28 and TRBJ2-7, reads DVKVTQSSRYLVKRTGEKVFLECVQDMDHENMFWYRQDPGLGLRLIYFSYDVKMKEKGDIPEGYSVSREKKERFSLILESASTNQTSMYLCASRTSVSSYEQYFGPGTRLTVT.

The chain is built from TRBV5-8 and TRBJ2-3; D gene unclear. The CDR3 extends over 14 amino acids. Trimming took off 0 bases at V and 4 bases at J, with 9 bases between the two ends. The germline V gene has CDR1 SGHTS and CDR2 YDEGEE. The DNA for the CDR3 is TGTGCCAGCAGCTTGGCCACTACGGCAGATACGCAGTATTTT. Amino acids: CASSLATTADTQYF.

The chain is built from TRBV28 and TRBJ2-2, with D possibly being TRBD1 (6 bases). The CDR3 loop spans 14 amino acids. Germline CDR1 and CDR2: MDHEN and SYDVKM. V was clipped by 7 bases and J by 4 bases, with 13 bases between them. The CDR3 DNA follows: TGTGCCAGCAAAGGGGGTGTGGGCACCGGGGAGCTGTTTTTT. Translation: CASKGGVGTGELFF.

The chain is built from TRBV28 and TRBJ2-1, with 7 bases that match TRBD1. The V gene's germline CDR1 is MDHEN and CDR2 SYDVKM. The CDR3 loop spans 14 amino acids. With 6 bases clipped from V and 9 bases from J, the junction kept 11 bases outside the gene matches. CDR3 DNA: TGTGCCAGCAGGGGTACCGTGGCAGGGGGTGAGCAGTTCTTC. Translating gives CASRGTVAGGEQFF.

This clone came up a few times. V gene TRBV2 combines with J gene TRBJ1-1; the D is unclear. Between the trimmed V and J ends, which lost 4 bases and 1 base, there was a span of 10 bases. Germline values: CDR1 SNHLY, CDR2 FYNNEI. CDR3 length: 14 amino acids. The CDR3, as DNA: TGTGCCAGCAGTGGGAGGACTTCGAACACTGAAGCTTTCTTT. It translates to CASSGRTSNTEAFF.

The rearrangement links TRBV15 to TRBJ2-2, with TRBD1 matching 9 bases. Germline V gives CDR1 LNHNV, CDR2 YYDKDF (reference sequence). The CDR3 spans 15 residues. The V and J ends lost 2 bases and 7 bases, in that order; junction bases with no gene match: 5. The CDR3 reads CATSRRTGAGGELFF. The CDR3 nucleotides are TGTGCCACCAGCAGAAGGACAGGGGCAGGCGGGGAGCTGTTTTTT.

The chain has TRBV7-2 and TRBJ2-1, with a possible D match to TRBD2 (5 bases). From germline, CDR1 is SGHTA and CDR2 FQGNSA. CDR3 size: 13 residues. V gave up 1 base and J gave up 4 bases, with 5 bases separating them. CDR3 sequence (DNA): TGTGCCAGCAGCTTAGGGGAGTACAATGAGCAGTTCTTC. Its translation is CASSLGEYNEQFF.

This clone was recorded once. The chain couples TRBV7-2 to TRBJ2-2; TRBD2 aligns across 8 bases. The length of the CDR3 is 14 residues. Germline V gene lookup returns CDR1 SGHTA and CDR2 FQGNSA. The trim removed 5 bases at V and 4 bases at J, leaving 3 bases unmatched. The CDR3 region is CASSRTSTTGELFF. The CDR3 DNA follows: TGTGCCAGCAGCCGGACTAGCACCACCGGGGAGCTGTTTTTT.

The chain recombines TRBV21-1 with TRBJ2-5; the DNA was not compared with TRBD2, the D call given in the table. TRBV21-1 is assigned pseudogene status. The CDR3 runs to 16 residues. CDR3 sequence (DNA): TGTGCCAGCAGCACTTCGACTAGCGGGAACGGAGAGACCCAGTACTTC. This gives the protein CASSTSTSGNGETQYF.

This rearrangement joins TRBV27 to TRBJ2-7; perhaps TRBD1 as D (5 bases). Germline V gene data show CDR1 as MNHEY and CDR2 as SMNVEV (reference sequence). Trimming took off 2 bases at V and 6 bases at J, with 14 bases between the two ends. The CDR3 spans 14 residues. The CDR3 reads CASSLTWGHSEQYF. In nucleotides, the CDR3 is TGTGCCAGCAGTTTAACTTGGGGCCACAGCGAGCAGTACTTC.